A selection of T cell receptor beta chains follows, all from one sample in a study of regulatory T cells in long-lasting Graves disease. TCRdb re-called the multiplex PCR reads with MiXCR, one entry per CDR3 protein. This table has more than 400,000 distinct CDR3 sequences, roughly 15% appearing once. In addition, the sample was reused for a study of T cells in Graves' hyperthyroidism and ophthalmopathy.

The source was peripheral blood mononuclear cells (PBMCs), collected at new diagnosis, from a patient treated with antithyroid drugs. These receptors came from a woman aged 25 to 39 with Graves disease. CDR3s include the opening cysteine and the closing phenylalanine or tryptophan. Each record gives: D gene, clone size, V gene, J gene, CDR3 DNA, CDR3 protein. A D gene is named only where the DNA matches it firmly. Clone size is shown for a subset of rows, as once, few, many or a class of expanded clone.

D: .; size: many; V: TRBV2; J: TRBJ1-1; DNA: TGTGCCAGCAGCGCGAACCCTTTGAACACTGAAGCTTTCTTT; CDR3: CASSANPLNTEAFF
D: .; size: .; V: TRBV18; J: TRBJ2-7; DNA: TGTGCCAGCTCACCAAGGGAATTCACCTACGAGCAGTACTTC; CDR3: CASSPREFTYEQYF
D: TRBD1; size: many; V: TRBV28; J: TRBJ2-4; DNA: TGTGCCAGCAGTTTTAGAGATAGACAGGGACCCAAAAACATTCAGTACTTC; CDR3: CASSFRDRQGPKNIQYF
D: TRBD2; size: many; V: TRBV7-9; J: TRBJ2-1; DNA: TGTGCCAGCAGCTTAGGGGGACTAGCGGAACACAATGAGCAGTTCTTC; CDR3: CASSLGGLAEHNEQFF
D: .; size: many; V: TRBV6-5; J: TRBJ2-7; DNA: TGTGCCAGCAGTTACGGGGTGCAGTACGAGCAGTACTTC; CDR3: CASSYGVQYEQYF
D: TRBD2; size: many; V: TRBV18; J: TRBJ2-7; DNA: TGTGCCAGCTCAACCGTCCTAGCGGGCTATTACGAGCAGTACTTC; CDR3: CASSTVLAGYYEQYF
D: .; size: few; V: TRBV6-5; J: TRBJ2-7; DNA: TGTGCCAGCAGTTACCAGGGAGAGGTCCCCTACGAGCAGTACTTC; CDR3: CASSYQGEVPYEQYF
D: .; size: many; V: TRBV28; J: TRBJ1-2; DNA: TGTGCCAGCAGTACTAGGTTGGGGGGAACGGGCTATGGCTACACCTTC; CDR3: CASSTRLGGTGYGYTF
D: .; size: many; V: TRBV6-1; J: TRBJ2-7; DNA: TGTGCCAGCAGTGATCCTAGCTCCTACGAGCAGTACTTC; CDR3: CASSDPSSYEQYF
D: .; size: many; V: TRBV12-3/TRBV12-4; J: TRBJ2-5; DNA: TGTGCCAGCAGTCCCATTACGGGGATGGGAGAGACCCAGTACTTC; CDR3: CASSPITGMGETQYF
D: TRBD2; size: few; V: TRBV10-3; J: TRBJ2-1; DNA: TGTGCCATCAGTGAGGATCCCGGGCTAGCGGGACTTAATGAGCAGTTCTTC; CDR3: CAISEDPGLAGLNEQFF
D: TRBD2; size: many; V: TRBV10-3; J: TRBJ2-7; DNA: TGTGCCATCACCGAGGACCGGGACAGCGGACTAGCGGCCAACTACGAGCAGTACTTC; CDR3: CAITEDRDSGLAANYEQYF
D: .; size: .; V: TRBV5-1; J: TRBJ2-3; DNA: TGCGCCAGCAGCGCCCGAATGGGGGCCGCCACAGATACGCAGTATTTT; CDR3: CASSARMGAATDTQYF
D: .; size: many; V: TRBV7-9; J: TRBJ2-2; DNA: TGTGCCAGCAGCCCCGTCGGCGCGGGGAAGAACACCGGGGAGCTGTTTTTT; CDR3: CASSPVGAGKNTGELFF
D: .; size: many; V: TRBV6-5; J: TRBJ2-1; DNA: TGTGCCAGCAGTTACAGGGATGAGCAGTTCTTC; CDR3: CASSYRDEQFF
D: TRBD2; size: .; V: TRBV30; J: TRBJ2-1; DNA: TGTGCCTGGAGGGGGACTAGCGGGAAGGTGGAGCAGTTCTTC; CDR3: CAWRGTSGKVEQFF
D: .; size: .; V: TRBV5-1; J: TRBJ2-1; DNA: TGCGCCAGCAGCTTGGGGGTACAGCTTTACAATGAGCAGTTCTTC; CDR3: CASSLGVQLYNEQFF
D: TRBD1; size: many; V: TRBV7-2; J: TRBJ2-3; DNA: TGTGCCAGCAGCTTAGCCAGGGGGCAGGATACGCAGTATTTT; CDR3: CASSLARGQDTQYF
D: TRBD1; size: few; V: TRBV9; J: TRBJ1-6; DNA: TGTGCCAGCAGCGGGACAGGGGCGAGTAATTCACCCCTCCACTTT; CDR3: CASSGTGASNSPLHF
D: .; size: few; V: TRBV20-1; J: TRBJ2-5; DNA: TGCAGTGCTGCCGGACCATTCCAAGAGACCCAGTACTTC; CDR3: CSAAGPFQETQYF
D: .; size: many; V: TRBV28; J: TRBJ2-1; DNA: TGTGCCAGCAGTTCTTCCCTACGTGGTGAGCAGTTCTTC; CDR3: CASSSSLRGEQFF
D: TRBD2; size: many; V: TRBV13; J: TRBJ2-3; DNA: TGTGCCAGCAGTCCCCGTGGCGGGAGGCCCACAGATACGCAGTATTTT; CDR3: CASSPRGGRPTDTQYF
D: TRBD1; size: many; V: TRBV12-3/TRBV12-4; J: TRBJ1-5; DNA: TGTGCCAGCAGGACGACAGGGGGCCAGCCCCAGCATTTT; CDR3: CASRTTGGQPQHF
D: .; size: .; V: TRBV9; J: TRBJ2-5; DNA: TGTGCCAGCAGCAAGAGCGGAGCTCAAGAGACCCAGTACTTC; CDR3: CASSKSGAQETQYF
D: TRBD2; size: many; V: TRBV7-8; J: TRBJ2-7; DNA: TGTGCCAGCAGCCAGCGGGAGGGTTCCTACGAGCAGTACTTC; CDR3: CASSQREGSYEQYF
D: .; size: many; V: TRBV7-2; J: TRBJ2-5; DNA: TGTGCCAGCAGCCGGAGTGGGACCCAGTACTTC; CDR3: CASSRSGTQYF
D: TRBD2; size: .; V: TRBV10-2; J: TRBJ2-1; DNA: TGCGCCAGTGTACCGACTAGCGGGAGCACTGAGCAGTTCTTC; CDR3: CASVPTSGSTEQFF
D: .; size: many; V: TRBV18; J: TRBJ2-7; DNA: TGTGCCAGCTCCTCCGGGACATTAACCTACGAGCAGTACTTC; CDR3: CASSSGTLTYEQYF
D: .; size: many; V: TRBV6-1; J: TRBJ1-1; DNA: TGTGCCAGCAGGCATGGACGAGGCCGCGGAGCGGGGGGCTGGTGGGACACTGAAGCTTTCTTT; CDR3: CASRHGRGRGAGGWWDTEAFF
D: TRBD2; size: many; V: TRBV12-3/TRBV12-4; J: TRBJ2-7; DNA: TGTGCCAGCAGTTTGGGGACTAGCATCTACGAGCAGTACTTC; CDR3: CASSLGTSIYEQYF
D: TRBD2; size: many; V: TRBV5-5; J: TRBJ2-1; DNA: TGTGCCAGCAGCTGGAGAGAGACTAGCGGGAGTATAGATGAGCAGTTCTTC; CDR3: CASSWRETSGSIDEQFF
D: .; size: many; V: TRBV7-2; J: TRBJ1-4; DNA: TGTGCCAGCAGCTATGACAGTATCTCCAATGAAAAACTGTTTTTT; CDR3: CASSYDSISNEKLFF
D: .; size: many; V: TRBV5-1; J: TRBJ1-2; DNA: TGCGCCAGCAGCTTCCGGACGGGCACGAATGGCTACACCTTC; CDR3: CASSFRTGTNGYTF
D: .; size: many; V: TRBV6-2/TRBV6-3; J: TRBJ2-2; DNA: TGTGCCAGCAGTTACAGGGCCCTAAGCCACGGGGAGCTGTTTTTT; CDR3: CASSYRALSHGELFF
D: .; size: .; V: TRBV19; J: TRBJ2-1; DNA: TGTGCCAGTAGTATTAATTTTTCGAATGGGCAGTTCTTC; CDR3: CASSINFSNGQFF
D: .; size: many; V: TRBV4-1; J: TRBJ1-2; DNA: TGCGCCAGCAGCCAAGATACGGGGGCGATCAACTATGGCTACACCTTC; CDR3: CASSQDTGAINYGYTF
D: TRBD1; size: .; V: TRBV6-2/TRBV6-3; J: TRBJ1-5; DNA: TGTGCCAGCAGTTACGAGTCGACAGGGTGGGGGAGTCAGCCCCAGCATTTT; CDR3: CASSYESTGWGSQPQHF
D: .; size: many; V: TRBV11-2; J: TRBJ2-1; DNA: TGTGCCAGCAGCTTAGGGACCTTTGGTGAGCAGTTCTTC; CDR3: CASSLGTFGEQFF
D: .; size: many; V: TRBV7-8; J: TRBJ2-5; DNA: TGTGCCAGCAGCTTAGACCGGACCCAGTACTTC; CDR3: CASSLDRTQYF
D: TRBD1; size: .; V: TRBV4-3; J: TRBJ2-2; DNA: TGCGCCAGCAGCCAGGGGGACAGGGCCTTGGCCGGGGAGCTGTTTTTT; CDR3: CASSQGDRALAGELFF
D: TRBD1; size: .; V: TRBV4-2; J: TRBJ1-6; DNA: TGTGCCAGCAGCCAAGGGACAGGGGAGGATTCACCCCTCCACTTT; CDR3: CASSQGTGEDSPLHF
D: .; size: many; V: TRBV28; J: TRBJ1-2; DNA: TGTGCCAGCAGCAACAGGGACTATGGCTACACCTTC; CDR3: CASSNRDYGYTF
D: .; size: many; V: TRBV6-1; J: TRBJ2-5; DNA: TGTGCCAGCAGTGAAAATTTCCGTGGAGGGTGGGAGACCCAGTACTTC; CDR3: CASSENFRGGWETQYF
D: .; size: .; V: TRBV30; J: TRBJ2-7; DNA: TGTGCCTGGCAGGCCAGAAACTACGAGCAGTACTTC; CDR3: CAWQARNYEQYF
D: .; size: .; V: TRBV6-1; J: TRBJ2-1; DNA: TGTGCCAGCAGTAGGGGCAACTTTTACAATGAGCAGTTCTTC; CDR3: CASSRGNFYNEQFF
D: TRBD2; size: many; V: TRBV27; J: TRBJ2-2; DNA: TGTGCCAGCAGTCCTAGAGTAGCGGGAGCCCCGAACACCGGGGAGCTGTTTTTT; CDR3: CASSPRVAGAPNTGELFF
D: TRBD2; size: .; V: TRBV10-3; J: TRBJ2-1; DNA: TGTGCCATCAGTCGACTAGCGGGAGGGGAAAGCTCCTACAATGAGCAGTTCTTC; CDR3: CAISRLAGGESSYNEQFF
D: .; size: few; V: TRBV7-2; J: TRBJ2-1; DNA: TGTGCCAGCAGCCCCGATAGAATTGGGGATGAGCAGTTCTTC; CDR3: CASSPDRIGDEQFF
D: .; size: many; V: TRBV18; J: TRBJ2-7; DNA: TGTGCCAGCTCACCCGGCAGGGCCCGAGCTTACGAGCAGTACTTC; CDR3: CASSPGRARAYEQYF
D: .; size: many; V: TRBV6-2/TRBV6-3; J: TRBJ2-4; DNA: TGTGCCAGCAGTTACCCTCGGGTGACGGGGGAAAACATTCAGTACTTC; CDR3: CASSYPRVTGENIQYF
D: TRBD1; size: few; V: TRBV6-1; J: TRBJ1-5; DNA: TGTGCCAGCAGGGACAGGGATAGCAATCAGCCCCAGCATTTT; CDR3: CASRDRDSNQPQHF
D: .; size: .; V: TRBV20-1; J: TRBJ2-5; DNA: TGCAGTGCTATGACCAGGACAGCAGGACAAGAGACCCAGTACTTC; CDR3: CSAMTRTAGQETQYF
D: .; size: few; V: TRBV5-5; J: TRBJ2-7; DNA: TGTGCCAGCAGAATATTAGGGGCCTACGAGCAGTACTTC; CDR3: CASRILGAYEQYF
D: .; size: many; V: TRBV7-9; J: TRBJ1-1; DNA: TGTGCCAGCAGCTTGGGGAGGGATGGAGCTTTCTTT; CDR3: CASSLGRDGAFF
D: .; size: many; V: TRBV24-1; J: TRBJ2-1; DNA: TGTGCCACCAGTGATCCTACAGGGATGAATGAGCAGTTCTTC; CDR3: CATSDPTGMNEQFF
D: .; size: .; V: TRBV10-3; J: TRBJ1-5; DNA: TGTGCCATCAGTGAGTCGACCCCTCAGCCCCAGCATTTT; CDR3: CAISESTPQPQHF